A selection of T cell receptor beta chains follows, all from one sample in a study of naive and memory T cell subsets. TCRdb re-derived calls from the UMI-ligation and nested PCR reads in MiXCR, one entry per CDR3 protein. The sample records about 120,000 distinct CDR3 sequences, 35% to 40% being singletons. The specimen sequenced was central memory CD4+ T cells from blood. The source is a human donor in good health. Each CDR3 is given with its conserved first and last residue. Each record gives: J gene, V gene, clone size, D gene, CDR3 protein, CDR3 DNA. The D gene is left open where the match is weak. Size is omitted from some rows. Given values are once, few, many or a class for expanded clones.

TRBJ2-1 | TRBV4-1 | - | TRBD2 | CASSQLPGLAGFGEQFF | TGCGCCAGCAGCCAACTCCCGGGACTAGCGGGCTTTGGTGAGCAGTTCTTC
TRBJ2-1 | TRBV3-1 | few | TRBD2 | CASSWTSGRAREGEQFF | TGTGCCAGCAGCTGGACTAGCGGGAGGGCCCGGGAGGGTGAGCAGTTCTTC
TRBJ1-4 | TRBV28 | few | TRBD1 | CASSKRQGREKLFF | TGTGCCAGCAGCAAAAGACAGGGCCGCGAAAAACTGTTTTTT
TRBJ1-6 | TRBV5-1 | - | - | CASSLGLRDISSPLHF | TGCGCCAGCAGCTTGGGTCTCCGGGACATCTCGTCACCCCTCCACTTT
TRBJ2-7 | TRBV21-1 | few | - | CASSGFPSYEQYF | TGTGCCAGTAGCGGGTTCCCATCCTACGAGCAGTACTTC
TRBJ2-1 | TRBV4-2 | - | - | CASSQAGAESEQFF | TGTGCCAGCAGCCAAGCTGGGGCGGAGAGTGAGCAGTTCTTC
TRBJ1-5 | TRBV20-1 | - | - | CSAQRGGSSNQPQHF | TGCAGTGCTCAGAGAGGAGGGTCCAGCAATCAGCCCCAGCATTTT
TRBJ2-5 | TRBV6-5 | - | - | CASSYSRGFGQETQYF | TGTGCCAGCAGTTACTCGAGAGGATTCGGGCAAGAGACCCAGTACTTC
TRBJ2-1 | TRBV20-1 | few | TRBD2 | CSATGLAYNEQFF | TGCAGTGCCACGGGACTAGCATACAATGAGCAGTTCTTC
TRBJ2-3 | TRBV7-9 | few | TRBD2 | CASSYSGSLSTDTQYF | TGTGCCAGCAGCTACAGCGGGAGTCTTAGCACAGATACGCAGTATTTT
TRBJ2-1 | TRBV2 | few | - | CASSPGGEGYNEQFF | TGTGCCAGCAGCCCCGGGGGAGAAGGTTACAATGAGCAGTTCTTC
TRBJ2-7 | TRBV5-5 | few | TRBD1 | CASSYPRGQGYF | TGTGCCAGCAGCTACCCGAGGGGGCAGGGGTACTTC
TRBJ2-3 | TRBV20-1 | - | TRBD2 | CSAERGRTDTQYF | TGCAGTGCCGAGCGGGGGCGCACAGATACGCAGTATTTT
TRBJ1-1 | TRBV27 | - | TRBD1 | CASMGQAKNTEAFF | TGTGCCAGCATGGGACAGGCCAAGAACACTGAAGCTTTCTTT
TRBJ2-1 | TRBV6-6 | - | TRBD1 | CASRGGQDKGQFF | TGTGCCAGCAGGGGGGGACAGGACAAGGGGCAGTTCTTC
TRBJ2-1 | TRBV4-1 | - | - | CASSQDGEQAGSNEQFF | TGCGCCAGCAGCCAAGATGGTGAGCAAGCGGGCTCCAATGAGCAGTTCTTC
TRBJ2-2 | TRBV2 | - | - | CASRYRTAINTGELFF | TGTGCCAGCAGGTACAGGACAGCAATAAACACCGGGGAGCTGTTTTTT
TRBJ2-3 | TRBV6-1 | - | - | CASRLYSRSTDTQYF | TGTGCCAGCAGGTTGTACAGCCGGAGCACAGATACGCAGTATTTT
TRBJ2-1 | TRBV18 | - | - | CASSPPGQIYNEQFF | TGTGCCAGCTCACCACCTGGACAGATCTACAATGAGCAGTTCTTC
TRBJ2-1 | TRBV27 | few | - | CASTRGQGRSYNEQFF | TGTGCCAGCACCCGGGGCCAGGGACGTTCCTACAATGAGCAGTTCTTC
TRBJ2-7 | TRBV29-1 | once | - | CSVTGHSLRGQYF | TGCAGCGTTACGGGACACTCTCTACGGGGGCAGTACTTC
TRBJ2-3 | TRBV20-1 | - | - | CSAPNTGEGSDTQYF | TGCAGTGCTCCGAATACGGGAGAGGGGTCAGATACGCAGTATTTT
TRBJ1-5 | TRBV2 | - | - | CASSEQISFVQPQHF | TGTGCCAGCAGTGAACAAATAAGTTTCGTCCAGCCCCAGCATTTT
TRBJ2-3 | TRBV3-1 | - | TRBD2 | CASSQLAGADTQYF | TGTGCCAGCAGCCAACTAGCGGGAGCGGATACGCAGTATTTT
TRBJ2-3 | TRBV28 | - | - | CASSSPGDTDTQYF | TGTGCCAGCAGTTCCCCGGGGGACACAGATACGCAGTATTTT
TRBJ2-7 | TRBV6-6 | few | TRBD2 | CASTHSGRKYEQYF | TGTGCCAGCACCCATAGCGGGAGGAAGTACGAGCAGTACTTC
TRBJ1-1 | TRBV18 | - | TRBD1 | CASSPTTGGVGAFF | TGTGCCAGCTCACCGACGACAGGGGGCGTCGGAGCTTTCTTT
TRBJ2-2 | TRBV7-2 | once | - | CASSLTGNTGELFF | TGTGCCAGCAGCTTAACCGGGAACACCGGGGAGCTGTTTTTT
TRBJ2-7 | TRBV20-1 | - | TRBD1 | CSATKPGTGSYEQYF | TGCAGTGCAACGAAACCGGGGACAGGGTCCTACGAGCAGTACTTC
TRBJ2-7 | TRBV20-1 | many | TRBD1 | CSARARPGHQGVEYF | TGCAGTGCTAGAGCCAGACCGGGACACCAGGGGGTCGAGTACTTC
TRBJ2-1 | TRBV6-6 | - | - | CASTFGVDEQFF | TGTGCCAGCACCTTCGGGGTTGATGAGCAGTTCTTC
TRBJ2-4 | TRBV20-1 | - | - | CSAPPSRGSRNIQYF | TGCAGTGCGCCCCCGAGCCGTGGCAGTAGGAACATTCAGTACTTC
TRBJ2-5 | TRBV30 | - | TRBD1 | CAWRKQGDQETQYF | TGTGCCTGGAGAAAACAGGGGGACCAAGAGACCCAGTACTTC
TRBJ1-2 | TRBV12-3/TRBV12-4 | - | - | CASSLRSGALGYGYTF | TGTGCCAGCAGTTTACGGTCGGGGGCTTTGGGCTATGGCTACACCTTC
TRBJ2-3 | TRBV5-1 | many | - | CASSFDLGLTTDTQYF | TGCGCCAGCAGCTTTGATCTCGGACTGACCACAGATACGCAGTATTTT
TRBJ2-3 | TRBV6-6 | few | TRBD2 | CASLGPASGESTDTQYF | TGTGCCAGCTTGGGCCCCGCTAGCGGGGAAAGCACAGATACGCAGTATTTT
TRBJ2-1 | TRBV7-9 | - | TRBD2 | CASSPGLEKNNEQFF | TGTGCCAGCAGCCCCGGACTAGAAAAAAACAATGAGCAGTTCTTC
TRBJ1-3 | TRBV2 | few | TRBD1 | CASIRDSGNTIYF | TGTGCCAGCATACGGGACAGTGGAAACACCATATATTTT
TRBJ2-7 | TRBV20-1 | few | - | CSSLGQASYEQYF | TGCAGTTCCTTAGGGCAGGCCTCCTACGAGCAGTACTTC
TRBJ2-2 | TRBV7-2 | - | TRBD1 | CASSLLGQLTGELFF | TGTGCCAGCAGCTTATTGGGACAGCTCACCGGGGAGCTGTTTTTT
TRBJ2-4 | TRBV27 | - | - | CASSFDPNRPSIQYF | TGTGCCAGCAGTTTTGATCCCAACAGGCCGTCCATTCAGTACTTC
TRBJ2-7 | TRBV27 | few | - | CASSLYRPTKRRGVEQYF | TGTGCCAGCAGTTTATACCGCCCTACCAAGCGGAGGGGGGTCGAGCAGTACTTC
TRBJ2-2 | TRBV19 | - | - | CASRGIAKDTGELFF | TGTGCCAGTAGAGGCATAGCGAAGGACACCGGGGAGCTGTTTTTT
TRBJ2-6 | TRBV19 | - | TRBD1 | CATRDRGSGANVLTF | TGTGCCACCCGGGACAGGGGCTCTGGGGCCAACGTCCTGACTTTC
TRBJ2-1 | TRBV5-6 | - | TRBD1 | CASSLDQGEYNEQFF | TGTGCCAGCAGCTTGGACCAGGGGGAATACAATGAGCAGTTCTTC